The entry below describes one T cell receptor (beta chain). Its antigen remains unidentified. Produced via immunoSEQ multiplex PCR; TCRdb's table is partial and in-frame only. Counted here are tens of thousands of clones, roughly four fifths occurring once; the ten biggest clones make up roughly 2.5%. There are 13 residues in the CDR3. CDR1 is SGHRS and CDR2 is YFSETQ in the germline V gene. V gave up 4 bases and J gave up 3 bases, with 10 bases separating them. The data derive from a study of T cells in narcolepsy. About the research overall: Enrolled donors included narcolepsy type 1 or type 2 patients and healthy controls. Study findings and constraints: Some memory CD4+ repertoires had no autoreactive clone sequences. HCRT-specific and TRIB2-specific autoreactive clonotypes appeared among same-patient CSF and blood CD4+ clonotypes. Blood of same and different patients, but not healthy controls, reportedly held recurring autoreactive clonotypes.

This sequence was found in a human donor with narcolepsy. The sequenced sample consisted of CD45RA- memory CD4+ T cells from PBMCs. The J gene is TRBJ2-5, the V gene TRBV5-1; weak D call: TRBD1 (5 bases). The CDR3: CASSKKGEETQYF. CDR3 sequence (DNA): TGCGCCAGCAGCAAGAAAGGGGAAGAGACCCAGTACTTC.